A selection of T cell receptor beta chains follows, all from one sample in a study of blood T cell repertoires in COVID-19. Profiled with immunoSEQ multiplex PCR; TCRdb holds only in-frame clones, not every one. Of hundreds of thousands of clones detected, approximately 90% appear once; the ten largest clones hold 3%. Sequenced sample: PBMCs or T cells enriched from blood (not recorded which). The receptor source for this set is a woman aged 50 to 60 who had recovered from COVID-19. Both conserved end residues are part of each CDR3. The order of the fields is V gene, CDR3 protein.

>TRBV9
CASSVAASGWNEQFF
>TRBV3-1/TRBV3-2
CASSHPTSPQTQYF
>TRBV6-6
CASSRGTGGEQYF
>TRBV11-3
CASSLDGRGGFDEQYF
>TRBV6-5
CATEAGGQPYEQYF
>TRBV18
CASSPTDRGLVQPQHF
>TRBV5-4
CASSLASAGATDTQYF
>TRBV18
CASSRRQGTYEQYF
>TRBV25-1
CASSPLRGNTEAFF
>TRBV27
CASSIRGGYGYTF
>TRBV28
CASSGDRFYGYTF
>TRBV6-4
CASSDSGAGRTEAFF
>TRBV20-1
CSADQGDTIYF
>TRBV30
CAWSAGTGSGNTIYF
>TRBV2
CATKTGSGTDTQYF
>TRBV27
CASSLFVGAAGGIDTQYF
>TRBV6-2/TRBV6-3
CASSDNRDEQYF
>TRBV6-2/TRBV6-3
CASSWAGPFGTEAFF
>TRBV7-9
CASSPLGSQRTSEQFF
>TRBV6-2/TRBV6-3
CASSSDSSGHAYNEQFF
>TRBV4-1
CASSQTPGTGQQPQHF
>TRBV7-9
CASSSPLVRDEQYF
>TRBV5-4
CASSLEGTGAYGYTF
>TRBV6-4
CASREDRFTDTQYF
>TRBV28
CASSLWGLTAMNTEAFF
>TRBV7-6
CASSRTSGSSYEQYF
>TRBV4-3
CASSQMDRMKNTEAFF
>TRBV28
CASSLGGGSGNTIYF
>TRBV7-7
CASSLSVGGADEQFF
>TRBV2
CASRLGGNTIYF
>TRBV7-8
CASSFRDRAAEQFF
>TRBV28
CASIEGSNTGELFF
>TRBV2
CASRPLAGSAEQFF
>TRBV7-9
CASSPERDQGNTEAFF
>TRBV29-1
CSVETGLGSYEQYF
>TRBV9
CASSVEVDRPYTF
>TRBV7-6
CASSPGQGLNYGYTF
>TRBV30
CAWTGQSNYGYTF
>TRBV28
CASGSPRGNQPQHF
>TRBV28
CAERPGGVGQPQHF
>TRBV6-5
CASSQTGIGNQPQHF
>TRBV19
CASSMGVGGARTEAFF
>TRBV5-8
CASSHGGTGIQETQYF
>TRBV11-2
CASSFRLAGGSDTQYF
>TRBV10-3
CATGGESSYNEQFF
>TRBV28
CASSSQGWGGNEQYF
>TRBV5-6
CASSLGTSASYEQYF
>TRBV20-1
CSASGQGGGNQPQHF
>TRBV7-7
CASSLLAGAYNEQFF
>TRBV6-5
CASSYSTHYVTDTQYF
>TRBV28
CASSVLEGAKNIQYF
>TRBV4-2
CASSQLPTGDKPPQHF
>TRBV7-2
CASGATGTGANVLTF
>TRBV28
CASSGGDRLNSPLHF